This T cell receptor beta chain was identified in a study of T-cell memory formation after mild COVID-19. Across the study: In these data, TCR clusters were largely donor specific. Study results and caveats: The main location of contracting CD4+ clones was CM and EM, and that of contracting CD8+ clones was EMRA.

Only a few counts were recorded for this clonotype. Its antigen is still unknown. The CDR3 totals 15 residues. The ends were cut back, 2 bases at V and 4 bases at J, with 14 bases in the middle. Looked up from germline, CDR1 is DFQATT and CDR2 is SNEGSKA (reference sequence). TCRdb reanalysed the 5' RACE reads using MiXCR and keeps one entry per CDR3 protein. In the table there are roughly 170,000 distinct CDR3 sequences, roughly 18% of which are singletons. The TCR sequence derives from a man younger than 35 who had mild COVID-19 (a few samples of this study predate the infection). Cell type and time point are not known. The V and J genes are TRBV20-1 and TRBJ2-2, with D perhaps TRBD2 (6 bases). What was sequenced was PBMCs or a T cell subset sorted from them (not recorded which). The CDR3 sequence: CSARSWRGPTGELFF. CDR3 bases: TGCAGTGCTAGATCCTGGAGGGGACCCACCGGGGAGCTGTTTTTT.